Below are 18 T cell receptor beta chains sequenced from a single sample in a study of CD8 T cells in ankylosing spondylitis. TCRdb reprocessed the 5' RACE reads with MiXCR, giving one entry per CDR3 protein. The sample records some 200,000 distinct CDR3 sequences, around 13% being singletons. Sequences were obtained from blood, either unsorted or a sorted T cell fraction (not recorded which). All receptors come from a male donor with ankylosing spondylitis or in good health (not recorded which).

The rearrangement uses TRBV6-5 and TRBJ1-6; no definite D call. This CDR3 comprises 14 residues. The ends were cut back, 2 bases at V and 5 bases at J, with 7 bases in the middle. Germline assignment: CDR1 MNHEY and CDR2 SVGAGI. CDR3 residues: CASSYAADNSPLHF. Here the CDR3 DNA reads TGTGCCAGCAGTTACGCAGCCGATAATTCACCCCTCCACTTT.

This clonotype has just one count. The V gene is TRBV5-1, the J gene TRBJ2-7, with TRBD1 as a possible D gene (6 bases). This CDR3 comprises 16 residues. Germline V lookup: CDR1 SGHRS, CDR2 YFSETQ. V was shortened by 0 bases and J by 4 bases, with 17 bases between the two germline ends. In nucleotides, the CDR3 is TGCGCCAGCAGCTTGGCCCTCGGACAGCCTTTTTACGAGCAGTACTTC. It yields the protein CASSLALGQPFYEQYF.

This clonotype occurred a few times. This chain uses TRBV20-1 with TRBJ1-4; no reliable D call. CDR1 and CDR2 from the germline V gene are DFQATT and SNEGSKA (reference sequence). The V end lost 3 bases, the J end lost 8 bases, and 7 bases lay between the germline ends. This CDR3 region has 11 residues. The CDR3 coding sequence is TGCAGTGCTAGGCAAAGAGAAAAACTGTTTTTT. Its translation is CSARQREKLFF.

This clonotype was found a few times. V and J are TRBV5-1 and TRBJ1-1; D not certain. The germline V and J ends were trimmed by 3 bases and 4 bases, with 13 bases remaining between them. The CDR3 totals 14 residues. In germline, CDR1 is SGHRS, CDR2 YFSETQ. CDR3 bases: TGCGCCAGCAGCTGGGTGACGGTTTTCACTGAAGCTTTCTTT. This encodes CASSWVTVFTEAFF.

V and J are TRBV3-1 and TRBJ2-2; D is undetermined. The V gene lost 3 bases and the J gene lost 5 bases, with 19 bases spanning the gap. Germline V gene lookup returns CDR1 LGHDT and CDR2 YNNKEL (reference sequence). This CDR3 has 17 residues. The CDR3 loop reads CASSHRTYSSPTGELFF. DNA of the CDR3: TGTGCCAGCAGCCATAGGACCTATAGTTCGCCGACCGGGGAGCTGTTTTTT.

This clonotype turned up a few times. V is TRBV20-1 and J is TRBJ1-1, with a weak D call TRBD1 (6 bases). CDR1 and CDR2 from the germline V gene are DFQATT and SNEGSKA (reference sequence). V was trimmed by 6 bases and J by 5 bases, leaving 16 bases between them. The CDR3 spans 13 residues. The CDR3 nucleotides read TGCAGTGCCCAAAGGGGGGGACGAACTGAAGCTTTCTTT. This encodes CSAQRGGRTEAFF.

The table lists this clonotype with a few counts. The rearrangement uses TRBV12-3 or TRBV12-4 and TRBJ2-1; TRBD2 agrees at 9 bases. The CDR3 has 21 residues. V lost 4 bases and J lost 9; bases outside the gene matches: 28. CDR3 protein: CASSSNGYSGRVGVWYGEQFF. The CDR3 region has the DNA TGTGCCAGCAGTTCAAATGGCTATAGCGGGAGAGTCGGTGTCTGGTACGGTGAGCAGTTCTTC.

This clonotype turned up a few times. V gene TRBV7-9 combines with J gene TRBJ2-7; D remains ambiguous. Per the germline V gene, CDR1 is SEHNR and CDR2 is FQNEAQ (reference sequence). This CDR3 has 17 residues. With 5 bases removed from V and 7 bases from J, the gap between germline ends came to 27 bases. The CDR3 bases are TGTGCCAGCAGCAACAGTCCGTCCGGGCTACTAATGAAGGAGCAGTACTTC. Translating it yields CASSNSPSGLLMKEQYF.

This chain uses TRBV6-5 with TRBJ1-1, with a tentative D call TRBD1 (6 bases). Between the trimmed V and J ends, which lost 4 bases and 1 base, there was a span of 10 bases. The CDR3 is 14 amino acids. Germline V CDR1 and CDR2: MNHEY, SVGAGI. The CDR3 loop reads CASSLSRGNTEAFF. DNA for the CDR3: TGTGCCAGCAGTTTAAGCAGGGGGAACACTGAAGCTTTCTTT.

The chain joins TRBV3-1 to TRBJ2-3; D not certain. Germline V gives CDR1 LGHDT, CDR2 YNNKEL (reference sequence). This CDR3 contains 13 residues. V was clipped by 0 bases and J by 11 bases, with 12 bases between them. The CDR3 DNA sequence: TGTGCCAGCAGCCAAGAAGGTGGCCTAATGCAGTATTTT. Protein sequence: CASSQEGGLMQYF.

The chain combines TRBV5-1 with TRBJ2-3; 9 bases agree with TRBD1. With 0 bases clipped from V and 4 bases from J, the junction kept 3 bases outside the gene matches. CDR1 is SGHRS, CDR2 YFSETQ, per germline. The CDR3 loop spans 15 amino acids. Written as DNA, the CDR3 is TGCGCCAGCAGCTTGGGGGACAGGGAGGCAGATACGCAGTATTTT. Translated, it gives CASSLGDREADTQYF.

The chain recombines TRBV7-9 with TRBJ2-7, with 7 bases lining up with TRBD2. The CDR3 has 11 residues. Germline CDR1 SEHNR, CDR2 FQNEAQ (reference sequence). V was pared by 4 bases and J by 13 bases, with 7 bases of the junction left unmatched. CDR3: CASSYGGYDYF. The CDR3 bases are TGTGCCAGCAGCTACGGGGGGTATGACTACTTC. Variable domain in full (rest from reference TRBV7-9 and TRBJ2-7): DTGVSQNPRHKITKRGQNVTFRCDPISEHNRLYWYRQTLGQGPEFLTYFQNEAQLEKSRLLSDRFSAERPKGSFSTLEIQRTEQGDSAMYLCASSYGGYDYFGPGTRLTVT.

This chain connects TRBV12-3 or TRBV12-4 to TRBJ2-3, with TRBD2 identical over 14 bases. Losses at the gene ends were 3 bases for V and 4 bases for J; bases not matched to a gene: 6. The CDR3 consists of 17 residues. DNA for the CDR3: TGTGCCAGCAGTTTTCAGCGGGGACTAGCGGGGGCAGATACGCAGTATTTT. Amino acids: CASSFQRGLAGADTQYF.

Only a few counts were recorded for this clonotype. The chain uses TRBV15 and TRBJ2-1, with unresolved D. This CDR3 has 17 residues. The germline V and J ends were trimmed by 1 base and 3 bases, with 16 bases remaining between them. CDR1 LNHNV and CDR2 YYDKDF come from the germline V gene (reference sequence). The CDR3 sequence: CATSRAKETTHYNEQFF. CDR3 sequence (DNA): TGTGCCACCAGCAGAGCCAAAGAGACAACCCACTACAATGAGCAGTTCTTC.

Comment on this clonotype: Since the CDR3 does not end with the conserved phenylalanine or tryptophan, this likely comes from a read error. The limits of the CDR3 on the DNA are not certain, so only TCRdb's listed CDR3 is given. This chain connects TRBV6-2 or TRBV6-3 to TRBJ2-7. Germline V gives CDR1 MNHEY, CDR2 SVGEGT. A total of 8 residues make up the CDR3, ends included. Here the CDR3 reads CASSYERL.

There are a few counts of this clonotype. The V call is TRBV5-1, the J call TRBJ2-3; a possible D gene is TRBD1 (6 bases). CDR3 length: 16 amino acids. Germline V gene lookup returns CDR1 SGHRS and CDR2 YFSETQ. V was cut by 0 bases and J by 5 bases, with 16 bases left in between. Here the CDR3 reads CASSLADRTALDTQYF. In nucleotides, the CDR3 is TGCGCCAGCAGCTTGGCTGACAGGACGGCATTAGATACGCAGTATTTT.

This clonotype was counted a few times. The chain uses TRBV12-3 or TRBV12-4 and TRBJ2-2, with D possibly being TRBD2 (5 bases). The CDR3 is 14 residues long. The V gene lost 6 bases and the J gene lost 3 bases, with 11 bases spanning the gap. CDR3 sequence reads: CASSPRADTGELFF. CDR3 DNA: TGTGCCAGCAGCCCGAGGGCGGACACCGGGGAGCTGTTTTTT.

The chain joins TRBV14 to TRBJ2-3; possible D gene TRBD2, 6 bases. CDR3 size: 14 residues. Germline-derived CDR1 and CDR2 are SGHDN and FVKESK. Trimming shortened V by 6 bases and J by 5 bases, and 15 bases separated the two germline ends. The CDR3 DNA follows: TGTGCCAGCAGTTACGGGACTTATCTAGATACGCAGTATTTT. Its translation: CASSYGTYLDTQYF.